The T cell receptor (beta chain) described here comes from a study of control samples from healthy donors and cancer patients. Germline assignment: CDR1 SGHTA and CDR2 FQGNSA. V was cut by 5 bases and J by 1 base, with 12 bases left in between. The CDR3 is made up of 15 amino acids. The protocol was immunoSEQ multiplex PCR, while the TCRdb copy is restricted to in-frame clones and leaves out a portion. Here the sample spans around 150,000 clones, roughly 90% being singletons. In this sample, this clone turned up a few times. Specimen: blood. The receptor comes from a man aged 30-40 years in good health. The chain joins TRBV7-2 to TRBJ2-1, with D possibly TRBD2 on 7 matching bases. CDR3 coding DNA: TGTGCCAGCAGCCATGCGGGGGCGTCCTACAATGAGCAGTTCTTC. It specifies CASSHAGASYNEQFF.